This TCR beta chain was profiled in a study of T-cell reconstitution after alpha-beta-depleted transplantation in children. Construction of the TCRbeta library involved unique molecular identifiers. TCRdb reprocessed the PCR reads with MiXCR, giving one entry per CDR3 protein. In the table there are fewer than 550,000 distinct CDR3 sequences, 11% of which are singletons. The V segment lost 0 bases and the J segment 6 bases; nucleotides outside the gene matches: 11. The CDR3 spans 16 residues. Germline V gene sequence: CDR1 SQVTM, CDR2 ANQGSEA. Findings and caveats of the study: By one year post-transplant, T-cell counts and diversity largely arose from T cells that were newly produced. There were reportedly several hundred expanded graft clones from which alpha-beta T cells came about two months after transplant. Surviving recipient T cells and thymic progenitors accounted for the high day-60 TCRbeta diversity observed in some patients.

This clonotype has at least ten counts. The antigen is undetermined. The rearrangement uses TRBV29-1 and TRBJ2-5; TRBD2 matches at 9 bases. Sequencing was performed on PBMCs, mostly from graft donor cells, taken 180 days after TCRalphabeta/CD19-depleted stem cell transplant. This TCR came from a female patient younger than 10 who had a stem cell transplant for aplastic anemia, so the T cells may come from the graft donor. CDR3 coding DNA: TGCAGCGTTGAAGAAGGAATACTAGCGGGCTATAAGACCCAGTACTTC. Encoded protein: CSVEEGILAGYKTQYF.